Given below is one TCR beta chain in context. What it recognizes is unknown. The CDR3 contains 13 residues. These data originate in a study of T cells after yellow fever vaccination. Template switching with 5'RACE generated the TCR cDNA and added a universal primer site and UMIs. TCRdb ran MiXCR on the 5' RACE reads and lists one entry per CDR3 protein. Of 250,000 to 350,000 distinct CDR3 sequences listed, about 6.9% are singletons. Study results and caveats: Clonotypes found in both CD4 and CD8 compartments made up a small share. Reappearance after the booster was seen for most primary-vaccination clones, at 95% to 98% CD4 and around 88% CD8.

This chain uses TRBV21-1 with TRBJ2-1. TRBV21-1 is a pseudogene locus. The sequenced sample was PBMCs, obtained about 41 days after the first yellow fever vaccination. The clonotype originates from a man aged 18 to 35 who received the YFV17D yellow fever vaccine. The CDR3 DNA reads TGTGCCAGCAGCAAACTGGTGGTCTATGAGCAGTTCTTC. Its protein product is CASSKLVVYEQFF.